These 3 T cell receptor beta chains came from one sample sequenced in a study of blood T cell repertoires in COVID-19. Clones were sequenced by immunoSEQ multiplex PCR, and TCRdb holds only the in-frame ones, with some missing. The data hold 150,000 to 190,000 clones, with 80% to 90% observed a single time. The specimen sequenced was PBMCs or T cells enriched from blood (not recorded which). All receptors derive from a man aged 50 or older who had recovered from COVID-19.

V and J are TRBV5-5 and TRBJ2-7, with D unresolved. V gave up 1 base and J gave up 0 bases, with 5 bases separating them. The CDR3 consists of 13 residues. Germline CDR1 and CDR2: SGHKS and YYEKEE (reference sequence). CDR3 residues: CASSLQSSYEQYF. For the CDR3, the DNA is TGTGCCAGCAGCTTGCAGTCCTCCTACGAGCAGTACTTC. Filled out from reference TRBV5-5 and TRBJ2-7, the complete variable domain reads DAGVTQSPTHLIKTRGQQVTLRCSPISGHKSVSWYQQVLGQGPQFIFQYYEKEERGRGNFPDRFSARQFPNYSSELNVNALLLGDSALYLCASSLQSSYEQYFGPGTRLTVT.

This clone was seen just once. The CDR3 region has the DNA TGTGCCAGCAGCTTGGGATGGACAGACGGAACTGAAGCTTTCTTT. It codes for CASSLGWTDGTEAFF. This chain links TRBV5-5 with TRBJ1-1, with a weak D call TRBD1 (6 bases). The germline CDR1 and CDR2 sequences are SGHKS and YYEKEE (reference sequence). Between the trimmed V and J ends, which lost 0 bases and 5 bases, there was a span of 14 bases. There are 15 residues in the CDR3.

This clone has more than one count but fewer than ten. The chain couples TRBV11-2 to TRBJ1-3, with D possibly matching TRBD1 (5 bases). Between the trimmed V and J ends, which lost 1 base and 3 bases, there was a span of 7 bases. CDR1 is SGHAT, CDR2 FQNNGV, per germline. The CDR3 runs 14 residues. The CDR3 nucleotides are TGTGCCAGCAGCTTAGGTGACAGTGGAAACACCATATATTTT. This codes for CASSLGDSGNTIYF.